The 31 T cell receptor beta chains in this list originate from one sample, sequenced in a study of blood T cell repertoires in COVID-19. The data were produced by immunoSEQ multiplex PCR, yet TCRdb's version contains in-frame clones alone and is incomplete. The repertoire holds about 310,000 clones, more than 75% seen once, with 1% in the top ten. What was sequenced was peripheral blood. These receptors were taken from a man aged 50-60 years with active or convalescent COVID-19.

V usage is TRBV6-1 and J usage is TRBJ2-1; unclear D gene. Deletions cut 2 bases from V and 10 bases from J, with 6 bases between. CDR3 size: 11 residues. CDR1 and CDR2 from the germline V gene are MNHNS and SASEGT. CDR3 in amino acids: CASSEFLEQFF. The CDR3 region has the DNA TGTGCCAGCAGTGAATTCCTGGAGCAGTTCTTC.

This chain joins TRBV27 and TRBJ2-3; 7 bases fit TRBD2. V was clipped by 6 bases and J by 2 bases; unmatched bases: 17. The length of the CDR3 is 18 residues. Germline V gives CDR1 MNHEY, CDR2 SMNVEV (reference sequence). This chain's CDR3 is CASSPLVRAGAHTDTQYF. DNA of the CDR3: TGTGCCAGCAGCCCACTTGTACGTGCGGGAGCCCACACAGATACGCAGTATTTT.

The V and J genes are TRBV28 and TRBJ1-2; maybe TRBD1 (5 bases). The CDR3 runs 14 residues. Germline values: CDR1 MDHEN, CDR2 SYDVKM. V was pared by 5 bases and J by 4 bases, with 14 bases between. CDR3 sequence (DNA): TGTGCCAGCAGTGAAATTTCCAGGGCCTATGGCTACACCTTC. The encoded protein is CASSEISRAYGYTF.

The chain employs TRBV10-3 and TRBJ2-5, with D possibly matching TRBD1 (5 bases). The CDR3 runs 13 residues. Trimming cost V 4 bases and J 1 base, with 7 bases left between them. Germline V gene sequence: CDR1 ENHRY, CDR2 SYGVKD. The CDR3 loop reads CAISVTVQETQYF. As DNA, the CDR3 is TGTGCCATCAGTGTGACAGTCCAAGAGACCCAGTACTTC.

The chain carries TRBV30 and TRBJ2-5; 9 nucleotides match TRBD2. The germline V gene encodes CDR1 GTSNPN and CDR2 SVGIG (reference sequence). V was pared by 1 base and J by 5 bases, with 8 bases of the junction left unmatched. This CDR3 contains 15 residues. The CDR3 DNA reads as TGTGCCTGGAGTGGAGGCGGGGGGGCCTGGGAGACCCAGTACTTC. It yields the protein CAWSGGGGAWETQYF.

The chain couples TRBV2 to TRBJ2-3; 10 nucleotides match TRBD2. Germline-derived CDR1 and CDR2 are SNHLY and FYNNEI. V lost 7 bases and J lost 7; bases outside the gene matches: 11. CDR3 length equals 15 residues. The CDR3 spells CASILASGSRNTQYF. DNA of the CDR3: TGTGCCAGCATCCTGGCTAGCGGGAGTCGAAATACGCAGTATTTT.

The V call is TRBV6-2 or TRBV6-3, the J call TRBJ2-3; TRBD2 matches at 8 bases. Germline trimming cut 6 bases from V and 3 bases from J; bases unmatched to any gene: 5. CDR1 is MNHEY and CDR2 is SVGEGT in the germline V gene. The CDR3 is 14 residues long. The CDR3 here is CASSPGLGTDTQYF. The DNA for the CDR3 is TGTGCCAGCAGCCCGGGACTAGGTACAGATACGCAGTATTTT.

The chain couples TRBV5-1 to TRBJ2-1, with D possibly TRBD2 on 5 matching bases. The CDR3 extends over 13 amino acids. V was shortened by 2 bases and J by 5 bases, with 8 bases between the two germline ends. Germline CDR1 SGHRS, CDR2 YFSETQ. CDR3 bases: TGCGCCAGCAGCTTTGGTAGCGACAATGAGCAGTTCTTC. This translates into CASSFGSDNEQFF.

The gene calls are TRBV29-1 and TRBJ1-1; tentatively, D is TRBD1 (5 bases). The germline V gene encodes CDR1 SQVTM and CDR2 ANQGSEA. The V end was cut by 6 bases, the J end by 7 bases, with 15 bases between. The CDR3 has 12 amino acids. Here the CDR3 reads CSVGGPGNEAFF. CDR3 DNA: TGCAGCGTGGGGGGACCGGGGAATGAAGCTTTCTTT. Supplemented by reference TRBV29-1 and TRBJ1-1, the full variable domain reads SAVISQKPSRDICQRGTSLTIQCQVDSQVTMMFWYRQQPGQSLTLIATANQGSEATYESGFVIDKFPISRPNLTFSTLTVSNMSPEDSSIYLCSVGGPGNEAFFGQGTRLTVV.

Note on this clone: Other DNA sequences in the same sample also yield this CDR3. The rearrangement uses TRBV7-6 and TRBJ2-2; 7 bases are shared with TRBD2. V was clipped by 1 base and J by 1 base; unmatched bases: 3. The CDR3 runs 16 residues. Looked up from germline, CDR1 is SGHVS and CDR2 is FNYEAQ. As DNA, the CDR3 is TGTGCCAGCAGCTTAGTCGGCGGGGGGAACACCGGGGAGCTGTTTTTT. It translates to CASSLVGGGNTGELFF. The variable domain in full, completed from reference TRBV7-6 and TRBJ2-2, reads GAGVSQSPRYKVTKRGQDVALRCDPISGHVSLYWYRQALGQGPEFLTYFNYEAQQDKSGLPNDRFSAERPEGSISTLTIQRTEQRDSAMYRCASSLVGGGNTGELFFGEGSRLTVL.

The chain is built from TRBV7-6 and TRBJ1-1; D uncertain. V was shortened by 1 base and J by 4 bases, with 7 bases between the two germline ends. The CDR3 is 13 residues long. Looked up from germline, CDR1 is SGHVS and CDR2 is FNYEAQ. Here the CDR3 reads CASSLDEFTEAFF. CDR3 DNA: TGTGCCAGCAGCTTAGATGAGTTCACTGAAGCTTTCTTT.

This chain uses TRBV5-4 with TRBJ2-1; D is possibly TRBD1 (5 bases). V gave up 0 bases and J gave up 16 bases, with 23 bases separating them. Germline V CDR1 and CDR2: SGHNT, YYREEE (reference sequence). This CDR3 spans 15 amino acids. In DNA form, the CDR3 reads TGTGCCAGCAGCTTGGATCGCCTCTCGACACAGGTGCCCTTCTTC. Translation gives CASSLDRLSTQVPFF.

This clone was observed a single time. The V and J genes are TRBV20-1 and TRBJ2-2; D ambiguous. The ends were cut back, 7 bases at V and 4 bases at J, with 7 bases in the middle. CDR3 length: 11 residues. Germline V gene sequence: CDR1 DFQATT, CDR2 SNEGSKA (reference sequence). The CDR3 sequence is CSVDITGELFF. CDR3 nucleotide sequence: TGCAGTGTAGACATCACCGGGGAGCTGTTTTTT.

This chain connects TRBV7-9 to TRBJ2-6; the D is unclear. The V gene lost 5 bases and the J gene lost 4 bases, with 12 bases spanning the gap. The length of the CDR3 is 15 residues. From germline, CDR1 is SEHNR and CDR2 FQNEAQ (reference sequence). The CDR3 nucleotides are TGTGCCAGCAGCCAGACTGCCCCGGGGGCCAACGTCCTGACTTTC. Protein: CASSQTAPGANVLTF.

CDR3 coding DNA: TGTGCCAGCAGCTTGGACGAGGATACGCAGTATTTT. Translation gives CASSLDEDTQYF. This chain connects TRBV5-4 to TRBJ2-3; no clear D gene. V was clipped by 0 bases and J by 6 bases, with 5 bases between them. This CDR3 is 12 amino acids long. Germline values: CDR1 SGHNT, CDR2 YYREEE (reference sequence).

V is TRBV19 and J is TRBJ2-7; TRBD1 agrees at 9 bases. The ends lost 2 bases at V and 2 bases at J; junction bases unmatched: 7. The germline CDR1 and CDR2 sequences are LNHDA and SQIVND (reference sequence). The CDR3 spans 16 residues. CDR3 residues: CASSIRIGQGPYEQYF. CDR3 coding DNA: TGTGCCAGTAGTATAAGAATCGGACAGGGGCCCTACGAGCAGTACTTC.

V is TRBV28 and J is TRBJ2-3; 10 bases map to TRBD1. With V trimmed by 3 bases and J by 3 bases, 6 bases remained unmatched. From germline, CDR1 is MDHEN and CDR2 SYDVKM. This CDR3 contains 16 residues. The CDR3, as DNA: TGTGCCAGCAGTTTTTGGACAGGGGGAAGGACAGATACGCAGTATTTT. This encodes CASSFWTGGRTDTQYF.

The gene calls are TRBV2 and TRBJ2-5, with D uncertain. The CDR3 contains 14 residues. V lost 4 bases and J 1 base, leaving 10 bases between the germline ends. Per germline, CDR1 SNHLY and CDR2 FYNNEI. The CDR3 region has the DNA TGTGCCAGCAGTGCCAGACGGGTCCAAGAGACCCAGTACTTC. It translates to CASSARRVQETQYF.

The rearrangement joins TRBV29-1 to TRBJ2-1; TRBD2 agrees at 7 bases. Germline lookup yields CDR1 SQVTM and CDR2 ANQGSEA. Losses at the gene ends were 1 base for V and 4 bases for J; bases not matched to a gene: 1. The CDR3 covers 13 residues. The CDR3 DNA reads as TGCAGCGTTGAAGCTAGCGGATACAATGAGCAGTTCTTC. Amino acids: CSVEASGYNEQFF.

This clone was detected only once. In nucleotides, the CDR3 is TGTGCCAGCAGTTTTTTTCCGGGACAGGAACCCTCTGGAAACACCATATATTTT. This codes for CASSFFPGQEPSGNTIYF. The chain uses TRBV28 and TRBJ1-3, with 8 bases aligning to TRBD1. The CDR3 loop spans 18 amino acids. Trimming cost V 3 bases and J 0 bases; bases outside gene matches: 10. The germline CDR1 and CDR2 sequences are MDHEN and SYDVKM.

The chain couples TRBV4-3 to TRBJ1-5; D is undetermined. Trimming pared 0 bases from V and 9 bases from J, leaving 15 bases between. CDR1 is LGHNA and CDR2 is YSLEER in the germline V gene. The CDR3 sequence is 15 residues long. CDR3: CASSQESGPGGPQHF. DNA of the CDR3: TGCGCCAGCAGCCAAGAGTCGGGTCCGGGAGGGCCCCAGCATTTT.

The chain recombines TRBV10-3 with TRBJ1-6, with 12 bases aligning to TRBD1. Trimming at V came to 10 bases and at J to 8 bases, leaving 9 bases not matched to a gene. Germline V lookup: CDR1 ENHRY, CDR2 SYGVKD. The CDR3 is made up of 15 amino acids. The CDR3 here is CASLPGTGGHSPLHF. DNA of the CDR3: TGTGCCAGCCTCCCCGGGACAGGGGGCCATTCACCCCTCCACTTT.

The chain recombines TRBV28 with TRBJ1-6; no clear D gene. The CDR3 loop spans 15 amino acids. Deletions cut 1 base from V and 10 bases from J, with 14 bases between. CDR1 and CDR2 from the germline V gene are MDHEN and SYDVKM. The CDR3 here is CASSLYAGPGSPLHF. CDR3 nucleotide sequence: TGTGCCAGCAGTTTATATGCAGGTCCAGGCTCACCCCTCCACTTT.

This chain links TRBV19 with TRBJ1-1; 8 bases match TRBD1. V shed 2 bases and J 1 base; nucleotides not matched to a gene: 9. In germline, CDR1 is LNHDA, CDR2 SQIVND (reference sequence). This CDR3 has 17 amino acids. The CDR3 region is CASSISQGGGWNTEAFF. CDR3 DNA sequence: TGTGCCAGTAGTATATCACAGGGGGGAGGCTGGAACACTGAAGCTTTCTTT.

This chain joins TRBV18 and TRBJ1-5; D remains unclear. Trimming removed 2 bases at V and 3 bases at J, with 11 bases between. This CDR3 has 15 amino acids. Germline lookup yields CDR1 KGHSH and CDR2 LQKENI. Here the CDR3 DNA reads TGTGCCAGCTCACCAGGAGGGTTGGACAATCAGCCCCAGCATTTT. Its translation is CASSPGGLDNQPQHF.

The gene calls are TRBV10-3 and TRBJ2-1, with TRBD2 as a possible D gene (5 bases). Trimming left V 5 bases short and J 2 bases short, with 16 bases between. CDR1 and CDR2 from the germline V gene are ENHRY and SYGVKD. This CDR3 region has 16 residues. The CDR3 sequence is CAISSSVGDPYNEQFF. The CDR3 DNA follows: TGTGCCATCAGTTCATCCGTGGGAGACCCCTACAATGAGCAGTTCTTC.

The chain couples TRBV6-6 to TRBJ2-1, with TRBD1 matching over 7 bases. V dropped 6 bases and J dropped 4; count of bases not matched to a gene: 9. CDR1 is MNHNY and CDR2 is SVGAGI in the germline V gene (reference sequence). The CDR3 totals 15 residues. The CDR3 reads CASRTGTVNYNEQFF. For the CDR3, the DNA is TGTGCCAGCAGGACCGGGACAGTGAATTACAATGAGCAGTTCTTC.

The rearrangement uses TRBV6-2 or TRBV6-3 and TRBJ2-7; 8 bases fit TRBD2. The CDR3 is 17 amino acids. The trim removed 2 bases at V and 7 bases at J, leaving 16 bases unmatched. In germline, CDR1 is MNHEY, CDR2 SVGEGT. The CDR3 spells CASSYSLAGIHRGEQYF. Here the CDR3 DNA reads TGTGCCAGCAGTTACAGCCTAGCGGGCATCCACAGAGGGGAGCAGTACTTC.

This clone was found a few times. The chain couples TRBV4-1 to TRBJ1-4; D is unresolved. Per the germline V gene, CDR1 is MGHRA and CDR2 is YSYEKL. CDR3 size: 16 residues. V lost 1 base and J lost 8, with 17 bases in between. The chain's CDR3 is CASSQGEVPLREKLFF. The CDR3 DNA follows: TGCGCCAGCAGCCAAGGGGAGGTCCCCCTAAGGGAAAAACTGTTTTTT.

This clone was detected ten times or more. In DNA, the CDR3 is TGTGCCAGCAGCCTGACAGCGAACACTGAAGCTTTCTTT. Translated, it gives CASSLTANTEAFF. The rearrangement uses TRBV7-9 and TRBJ1-1; weak D call: TRBD1 (5 bases). The CDR3 is 13 residues long. The germline V and J ends were trimmed by 5 bases and 1 base, with 8 bases remaining between them. CDR1 and CDR2 from the germline V gene are SEHNR and FQNEAQ (reference sequence).

The genes are TRBV11-2 and TRBJ1-2, with 7 nucleotides matching TRBD1. J gave up 0 bases and V 6 bases, and 7 bases lay outside the gene matches. From germline, CDR1 is SGHAT and CDR2 FQNNGV. The CDR3 covers 15 residues. In DNA form, the CDR3 reads TGTGCCAGCAGTACATACAGGGGAGCTAACTATGGCTACACCTTC. Its translation is CASSTYRGANYGYTF.